The 24 T cell receptor beta chains in this list originate from one sample, sequenced in a study of blood T cell repertoires in COVID-19. Data came from immunoSEQ multiplex PCR; TCRdb stores just in-frame clones and leaves some out. The profile shows more than 300,000 clones, roughly 85% of them singletons. Sequencing used PBMCs or T cells enriched from blood (not recorded which). These receptors were taken from a woman aged 25 to 45 who had recovered from COVID-19.

This chain uses TRBV6-6 with TRBJ1-1; 7 nucleotides line up with TRBD1. This CDR3 has 16 amino acids. CDR1 and CDR2 from the germline V gene are MNHNY and SVGAGI (reference sequence). V lost 0 bases to trimming and J lost 7 bases; unmatched junction nucleotides: 11. CDR3 sequence (DNA): TGTGCCAGCAGTTACTCTACGAGAACAGGGGCAGGTGAAGCTTTCTTT. Encoded protein: CASSYSTRTGAGEAFF.

This chain connects TRBV27 to TRBJ2-3, with a possible D match to TRBD1 (5 bases). The ends were cut back, 2 bases at V and 1 base at J, with 13 bases in the middle. Germline V gene lookup returns CDR1 MNHEY and CDR2 SMNVEV (reference sequence). This CDR3 region has 16 residues. The CDR3 protein is CASSLQGRVGTDTQYF. Written as DNA, the CDR3 is TGTGCCAGCAGTTTACAGGGAAGGGTCGGCACAGATACGCAGTATTTT.

This chain uses TRBV27 with TRBJ1-6; possibly TRBD1 for D (5 bases). This CDR3 has 14 residues. Trimming removed 3 bases from V and 5 bases from J, with 8 bases in between. The germline CDR1 and CDR2 sequences are MNHEY and SMNVEV (reference sequence). CDR3 nucleotide sequence: TGTGCCAGCAGTTTGCAGGGTGATAATTCACCCCTCCACTTT. Its protein is CASSLQGDNSPLHF.

This clone came up once. The V gene is TRBV5-4, the J gene TRBJ1-5, with 7 bases that match TRBD1. The junction had 6 bases not matched to a gene; V was cut back by 4 bases and J by 2 bases. CDR1 and CDR2 from the germline V gene are SGHNT and YYREEE (reference sequence). There are 15 residues in the CDR3. Here the CDR3 reads CASSRQGDGNQPQHF. The CDR3 DNA is TGTGCCAGCAGCCGACAGGGTGATGGCAATCAGCCCCAGCATTTT.

The V and J genes are TRBV5-1 and TRBJ1-2; D unresolved. Germline loops: CDR1 SGHRS, CDR2 YFSETQ. V was trimmed by 0 bases and J by 7 bases, leaving 7 bases between them. The CDR3 is 12 residues long. The CDR3, as DNA: TGCGCCAGCAGCTTGGCCAGAGGTGGCTACACCTTC. Translated, it gives CASSLARGGYTF.

The chain carries TRBV6-5 and TRBJ2-5; D is ambiguous. The CDR3 is made up of 12 amino acids. Trimming left V 2 bases short and J 3 bases short, with 4 bases between. The germline CDR1 and CDR2 sequences are MNHEY and SVGAGI. The CDR3 here is CASSYAKETQYF. CDR3 sequence (DNA): TGTGCCAGCAGTTACGCGAAAGAGACCCAGTACTTC.

The V call is TRBV3-1 (or the pseudogene TRBV3-2), the J call TRBJ1-2, with 7 positions matching TRBD1. Losses at the gene ends were 5 bases for V and 13 bases for J; bases not matched to a gene: 7. CDR1 is LGHDT, CDR2 YNNKEL, per germline (reference sequence). CDR3 size: 11 residues. The CDR3 loop is CASSSTGAATF. The DNA for the CDR3 is TGTGCCAGCAGCTCCACAGGGGCGGCCACCTTC.

This sequence joins TRBV6-5 and TRBJ2-1, with 9 bases matching TRBD2. CDR1 is MNHEY, CDR2 SVGAGI, per germline. V dropped 2 bases and J dropped 3; count of bases not matched to a gene: 5. The CDR3 runs to 16 residues. This CDR3 is CASSYLTSGHYNEQFF. In DNA form, the CDR3 reads TGTGCCAGCAGTTACCTGACTAGCGGTCACTACAATGAGCAGTTCTTC.

V and J are TRBV4-1 and TRBJ2-1; TRBD1 matches at 7 bases. Trimming removed 5 bases from V and 5 bases from J; junction bases left unmatched: 9. Germline V gene data show CDR1 as MGHRA and CDR2 as YSYEKL. The CDR3 totals 15 residues. As DNA, the CDR3 is TGCGCCAGCAGCACCCCCCCGACAGGGAACAATGAGCAGTTCTTC. The encoded protein is CASSTPPTGNNEQFF.

This CDR3 reads CASSYSGTGSNQPQHF. As DNA, the CDR3 is TGTGCCAGCAGTTACTCTGGGACAGGGAGCAATCAGCCCCAGCATTTT. The chain links TRBV6-5 to TRBJ1-5, with TRBD1 matching 9 bases. The germline CDR1 and CDR2 sequences are MNHEY and SVGAGI. This CDR3 contains 16 residues. The junction had 1 base not matched to a gene; V was cut back by 0 bases and J by 1 base.

The CDR3 is CASRRGTAKNEKLFF. The DNA for the CDR3 is TGTGCCAGCAGGCGCGGGACAGCTAAAAATGAAAAACTGTTTTTT. This chain links TRBV2 with TRBJ1-4; TRBD1 agrees at 7 bases. From germline, CDR1 is SNHLY and CDR2 FYNNEI. The CDR3 is 15 amino acids. Trimming cost V 6 bases and J 5 bases; bases outside gene matches: 9.

This chain joins TRBV27 and TRBJ1-2; D remains ambiguous. Trimming left V 1 base short and J 8 bases short, with 11 bases between. The CDR3 is 13 amino acids. Germline V lookup: CDR1 MNHEY, CDR2 SMNVEV (reference sequence). Written as DNA, the CDR3 is TGTGCCAGCAGTTTATTAGGGAGTGAGGGCTACACCTTC. It yields the protein CASSLLGSEGYTF.

V usage is TRBV3-1 (or the pseudogene TRBV3-2) and J usage is TRBJ1-2; 9 positions agree with TRBD1. Trimming took 1 base from V and 4 from J; bases not matched to a gene: 4. The V gene's germline CDR1 is LGHDT and CDR2 YNNKEL (reference sequence). CDR3 length: 15 amino acids. CDR3 loop: CASSQGTGASYGYTF. DNA of the CDR3: TGTGCCAGCAGCCAAGGGACAGGGGCGTCCTATGGCTACACCTTC.

The CDR3: CASSRNRAGGSGELFF. The CDR3 bases are TGTGCCAGCAGCCGGAATAGAGCGGGGGGTTCCGGGGAGCTGTTTTTT. The V call is TRBV5-4, the J call TRBJ2-2; TRBD2 matches 9 bases. Germline V gives CDR1 SGHNT, CDR2 YYREEE (reference sequence). The CDR3 spans 16 residues. J was trimmed by 6 bases and V by 4 bases; bases with no gene match: 10.

V is TRBV18 and J is TRBJ1-1; a weak D match, TRBD1 (6 bases). CDR1 is KGHSH, CDR2 LQKENI, per germline. Trimming took off 3 bases at V and 0 bases at J, with 11 bases between the two ends. The CDR3 has 15 residues. The CDR3 coding sequence is TGTGCCAGCTCACCGGTACAGGGTATGAACACTGAAGCTTTCTTT. Its translation: CASSPVQGMNTEAFF.

The chain employs TRBV5-1 and TRBJ1-5; D is unresolved. V lost 4 bases to trimming and J lost 5 bases, with 16 bases between them. The CDR3 contains 15 residues. Germline V gene data show CDR1 as SGHRS and CDR2 as YFSETQ. CDR3 DNA: TGCGCCAGCAGCCCTGGCGTTCAGGAAGATCAGCCCCAGCATTTT. It codes for CASSPGVQEDQPQHF. The full variable domain, with the rest looked up from reference TRBV5-1 and TRBJ1-5, is KAGVTQTPRYLIKTRGQQVTLSCSPISGHRSVSWYQQTPGQGLQFLFEYFSETQRNKGNFPGRFSGRQFSNSRSEMNVSTLELGDSALYLCASSPGVQEDQPQHFGDGTRLSIL.

J is TRBJ2-5 and V is TRBV2, with D possibly being TRBD2 (6 bases). V lost 6 bases and J lost 1, with 18 bases in between. Germline V gives CDR1 SNHLY, CDR2 FYNNEI. This CDR3 has 16 residues. The CDR3 reads CASSERRAGIQETQYF. The CDR3 bases are TGTGCCAGCAGCGAGCGTCGGGCGGGGATCCAAGAGACCCAGTACTTC. The entire variable domain, with the rest obtained from reference TRBV2 and TRBJ2-5, is as follows: EPEVTQTPSHQVTQMGQEVILRCVPISNHLYFYWYRQILGQKVEFLVSFYNNEISEKSEIFDDQFSVERPDGSNFTLKIRSTKLEDSAMYFCASSERRAGIQETQYFGPGTRLLVL.

J is TRBJ2-1 and V is TRBV6-5; 8 bases map to TRBD1. The germline CDR1 and CDR2 sequences are MNHEY and SVGAGI. V lost 2 bases, J lost 6 bases, and 9 bases stayed unmatched. This CDR3 contains 16 residues. CDR3 amino acids: CASSYRRTGYSNEQFF. CDR3 bases: TGTGCCAGCAGTTACCGGAGGACAGGGTATTCCAATGAGCAGTTCTTC.

The rearrangement uses TRBV4-1 and TRBJ1-1; 7 nucleotides agree with TRBD1. The CDR3 is made up of 14 amino acids. J was trimmed by 1 base and V by 4 bases; bases with no gene match: 3. CDR1 is MGHRA, CDR2 YSYEKL, per germline. The CDR3 sequence is CASSPRQGNTEAFF. The CDR3 bases are TGCGCCAGCAGCCCGAGACAGGGGAACACTGAAGCTTTCTTT.

The chain joins TRBV4-3 to TRBJ1-6; no clear D. The CDR3 length is 15 residues. Germline V gene data show CDR1 as LGHNA and CDR2 as YSLEER. V dropped 0 bases and J dropped 7 bases, with 10 bases sitting between them. The CDR3 region has the DNA TGCGCCAGCAGCCAAGACGAGGAGATGAATTCACCCCTCCACTTT. Its translation is CASSQDEEMNSPLHF.

The V and J genes are TRBV4-2 and TRBJ1-4, with 7 bases fitting TRBD1. Per germline, CDR1 LGHNA and CDR2 YNFKEQ. The CDR3 is made up of 13 amino acids. V was pared by 8 bases and J by 5 bases, with 5 bases of the junction left unmatched. The CDR3, as DNA: TGTGCCAGCCACCGGACAGGAAATGAAAAACTGTTTTTT. Translated, it gives CASHRTGNEKLFF.

The chain employs TRBV27 and TRBJ1-1, with D hard to call. In germline, CDR1 is MNHEY, CDR2 SMNVEV (reference sequence). The CDR3 runs 14 residues. The ends were cut back, 3 bases at V and 0 bases at J, with 8 bases in the middle. The DNA for the CDR3 is TGTGCCAGCAGTTTGGAAGGAGTGAACACTGAAGCTTTCTTT. Translation: CASSLEGVNTEAFF.

The rearrangement links TRBV5-1 to TRBJ2-2; D is uncertain. The length of the CDR3 is 16 residues. Trimming pared 4 bases from V and 0 bases from J, leaving 13 bases between. Looked up from germline, CDR1 is SGHRS and CDR2 is YFSETQ. The CDR3 DNA reads as TGCGCCAGCAGCGCCACAGTATCCGCGAACACCGGGGAGCTGTTTTTT. Protein: CASSATVSANTGELFF.

The chain is built from TRBV19 and TRBJ2-1, with TRBD1 as a possible D gene (6 bases). V was cut by 9 bases and J by 5 bases, with 17 bases left in between. Germline CDR1 LNHDA, CDR2 SQIVND (reference sequence). The CDR3 has 14 residues. CDR3 in amino acids: CASAGEADNNEQFF. Here the CDR3 DNA reads TGTGCCAGCGCAGGGGAAGCCGATAACAATGAGCAGTTCTTC.